A selection of T cell receptor beta chains follows, all from one sample in a study of cytomegalovirus exposure and HLA in healthy donors. Measured with immunoSEQ multiplex PCR; TCRdb has only the in-frame clones, and not every one. Of 99,000 or so clones in the sample, under 85% were seen once. Input material: PBMCs. The receptors shown here come from a man aged 30 to 39 in good health and CMV-seronegative. CDR3s include the opening cysteine and the closing phenylalanine or tryptophan. A D gene is named only where the DNA matches it firmly. Only some rows state a clone size, as once, few, many or a class for expanded clones.

D: TRBD2
size: .
V: TRBV5-3
J: TRBJ2-7
DNA: TGTGCCAGAAGCTCAATCAGGGCGGGGGTCATCGAGCAGTACTTC
CDR3: CARSSIRAGVIEQYF

D: TRBD1
size: .
V: TRBV6-1
J: TRBJ1-2
DNA: TGTGCCAGCAGTGCTGGACAGGGGCTAAGGTTGGGGCGCGGCTACACCTTC
CDR3: CASSAGQGLRLGRGYTF

D: .
size: few
V: TRBV6-1
J: TRBJ1-1
DNA: TGTGCCAGCAGTGAGGACACCTTGAACACTGAAGCTTTCTTT
CDR3: CASSEDTLNTEAFF

D: .
size: few
V: TRBV6-5
J: TRBJ2-1
DNA: TGTGCCAGCAGCTACACTATGAGCTCCTACAATGAGCAGTTCTTC
CDR3: CASSYTMSSYNEQFF

D: .
size: .
V: TRBV25-1
J: TRBJ1-6
DNA: TGTGCCAGCAGTCAGGGGCGATCTTCACCCCTCCACTTT
CDR3: CASSQGRSSPLHF

D: TRBD1
size: .
V: TRBV11-2
J: TRBJ1-2
DNA: TGTGCCAGCAGCCGATGGGACAGTCCTAACTATGGCTACACCTTC
CDR3: CASSRWDSPNYGYTF

D: .
size: .
V: TRBV4-3
J: TRBJ1-5
DNA: TGCGCCAGCAGCCAGTCCTCGACAGATTCCAATCAGCCCCAGCATTTT
CDR3: CASSQSSTDSNQPQHF

D: TRBD2
size: once
V: TRBV11-2
J: TRBJ2-3
DNA: TGTGCCAGCAGCTTAGGACTAGCACCCGATACGCAGTATTTT
CDR3: CASSLGLAPDTQYF

D: TRBD1
size: .
V: TRBV19
J: TRBJ1-2
DNA: TGTGCCAGTGGAAGGGACAGGCCTTATGGCTACACCTTC
CDR3: CASGRDRPYGYTF

D: .
size: .
V: TRBV6-5
J: TRBJ2-1
DNA: TGTGCCAGCAGCAACCGGGAGTTTGGGCTCCATGAGCAGTTCTTC
CDR3: CASSNREFGLHEQFF

D: TRBD1
size: .
V: TRBV7-9
J: TRBJ1-1
DNA: TGTGCCAGCAGCTTGATGGGACAGTGGGGGAAGACGAACACTGAAGCTTTCTTT
CDR3: CASSLMGQWGKTNTEAFF

D: .
size: .
V: TRBV9
J: TRBJ2-1
DNA: TGTGCCAGCAGCGTAGAACAGGACGGGGAGCAGTTCTTC
CDR3: CASSVEQDGEQFF

D: TRBD2
size: .
V: TRBV10-1
J: TRBJ2-1
DNA: TGCGCCAGCAGCTTATCTAGCGGGAGGCTAGGCGATGAGCAGTTCTTC
CDR3: CASSLSSGRLGDEQFF

D: .
size: .
V: TRBV9
J: TRBJ1-1
DNA: TGTGCCAGCAGCGTAGAACAAATGAACACTGAAGCTTTCTTT
CDR3: CASSVEQMNTEAFF

D: .
size: .
V: TRBV27
J: TRBJ2-1
DNA: TGTGCCAGCAGTTTAAGGGCAGGCGGGTCCTACAATGAGCAGTTCTTC
CDR3: CASSLRAGGSYNEQFF

D: TRBD1
size: .
V: TRBV4-1
J: TRBJ1-2
DNA: TGCGCCAGCAGCCTAGGACAGGGAGGCTACACCTTC
CDR3: CASSLGQGGYTF

D: .
size: .
V: TRBV5-1
J: TRBJ2-3
DNA: TGCGCCAGCAGCTTGGCAGGGTCGATGACAACCAATACGCAGTATTTT
CDR3: CASSLAGSMTTNTQYF

D: TRBD2
size: .
V: TRBV7-6
J: TRBJ2-7
DNA: TGTGCCAGCAGCCCCTGGACTAGCAACTCCTACGAGCAGTACTTC
CDR3: CASSPWTSNSYEQYF

D: .
size: .
V: TRBV28
J: TRBJ2-7
DNA: TGTGCCAGCAGTTTTATACAGGGTCTAGGGGAGTACGAGCAGTACTTC
CDR3: CASSFIQGLGEYEQYF

D: TRBD1
size: .
V: TRBV16
J: TRBJ2-5
DNA: TGTGCCAGCAGCCAATCCCGGACAGGGCAAGAGACCCAGTACTTC
CDR3: CASSQSRTGQETQYF

D: TRBD2
size: .
V: TRBV5-8
J: TRBJ2-1
DNA: TGTGCCAGCAGCCCTTCCCGGCCACCTAACCTAGCGGGAGGGGACAATGAGCAGTTCTTC
CDR3: CASSPSRPPNLAGGDNEQFF

D: TRBD1
size: .
V: TRBV19
J: TRBJ1-1
DNA: TGTGCCAGTAGTATTCAGGGGGACACTGAAGCTTTCTTT
CDR3: CASSIQGDTEAFF

D: TRBD1
size: once
V: TRBV7-2
J: TRBJ1-1
DNA: TGTGCCAGCAGCCGATCGGGACAGGGCAGGACTGAAGCTTTCTTT
CDR3: CASSRSGQGRTEAFF

D: TRBD1
size: .
V: TRBV28
J: TRBJ1-4
DNA: TGTGCCAGCAGTTTTCTCGGGACAGGGGATGAAAAACTGTTTTTT
CDR3: CASSFLGTGDEKLFF

D: .
size: .
V: TRBV4-3
J: TRBJ2-2
DNA: TGCGCCAGCAGCCAGGTCGACAGGTTGACCTACCCCGGGGAGCTGTTTTTT
CDR3: CASSQVDRLTYPGELFF

D: .
size: .
V: TRBV19
J: TRBJ2-1
DNA: TGTGCCACAAGGGGGAGTAAGTACAATGAGCAGTTCTTC
CDR3: CATRGSKYNEQFF

D: .
size: few
V: TRBV9
J: TRBJ2-7
DNA: TGTGCCAGCAGCAGTGGTCAGACCTACGAGCAGTACTTC
CDR3: CASSSGQTYEQYF

D: TRBD1
size: .
V: TRBV9
J: TRBJ1-2
DNA: TGTGCCAGCAGCGAGGACAGGGGGCGTTCCTGGGGCTACACCTTC
CDR3: CASSEDRGRSWGYTF

D: .
size: .
V: TRBV4-1
J: TRBJ1-5
DNA: TGCGCCAGCAGCCAAGATGAGGGTGAGGGTCAGCCCCAGCATTTT
CDR3: CASSQDEGEGQPQHF

D: .
size: .
V: TRBV6-5
J: TRBJ1-1
DNA: TGTGCCAGCTCAGGGGCAGGGACGAACACTGAAGCTTTCTTT
CDR3: CASSGAGTNTEAFF

D: TRBD1
size: .
V: TRBV14
J: TRBJ2-7
DNA: TGTGCCAGCAGCTTTGGGGGACAGGGGGCGCGAATTTTCTACGAGCAGTACTTC
CDR3: CASSFGGQGARIFYEQYF

D: TRBD1
size: .
V: TRBV19
J: TRBJ1-5
DNA: TGTGCCAGTAGCGTAGGGGACAGGGGGGGGCTGGCGCCCCAGCATTTT
CDR3: CASSVGDRGGLAPQHF

D: TRBD1
size: few
V: TRBV19
J: TRBJ1-1
DNA: TGTGCCAGTAGTATAGCGACAGGGGGCACTGAAGCTTTCTTT
CDR3: CASSIATGGTEAFF

D: .
size: .
V: TRBV10-3
J: TRBJ1-4
DNA: TGTGCCATCGGGGAAGGGGGATTGAATGAAAAACTGTTTTTT
CDR3: CAIGEGGLNEKLFF

D: .
size: once
V: TRBV10-2
J: TRBJ2-5
DNA: TGCGCCAGCAGTGAAAGAGTTTGGGAGACCCAGTACTTC
CDR3: CASSERVWETQYF

D: TRBD2
size: .
V: TRBV28
J: TRBJ2-5
DNA: TGTGCCAGCAGTTTATTGGCTAGCGGGAGTCCTGAGACCCAGTACTTC
CDR3: CASSLLASGSPETQYF

D: TRBD1
size: .
V: TRBV28
J: TRBJ2-4
DNA: TGTGCCAGCAGTCCACGTCTAGGCAGGGGGACATTCTTAGCCAAAAACATTCAGTACTTC
CDR3: CASSPRLGRGTFLAKNIQYF

D: TRBD1
size: .
V: TRBV2
J: TRBJ2-3
DNA: TGTGCCAGCAGTGAATGGGGGACAGGGGGCAGGGATACGCAGTATTTT
CDR3: CASSEWGTGGRDTQYF

D: .
size: .
V: TRBV2
J: TRBJ2-5
DNA: TGTGCCAGCAGTTTAATGGAGACCCAGTACTTC
CDR3: CASSLMETQYF

D: TRBD1
size: .
V: TRBV30
J: TRBJ1-6
DNA: TGTGCCTGGGAAACAGGGGGCGGCTCCTATAATTCACCCCTCCACTTT
CDR3: CAWETGGGSYNSPLHF

D: TRBD1
size: .
V: TRBV6-5
J: TRBJ1-2
DNA: TGTGCCAGCAGCTCAACAGGGGTGGGTGGCTACACCTTC
CDR3: CASSSTGVGGYTF

D: .
size: .
V: TRBV10-3
J: TRBJ2-6
DNA: TGTGCCATCAGTGAGTCTGACAGGATTTCCTCTGGGGCCAACGTCCTGACTTTC
CDR3: CAISESDRISSGANVLTF

D: .
size: few
V: TRBV19
J: TRBJ2-1
DNA: TGTGCCAGTAGTATAGATTGGCGGGGATCCTACAATGAGCAGTTCTTC
CDR3: CASSIDWRGSYNEQFF

D: .
size: .
V: TRBV5-1
J: TRBJ1-2
DNA: TGCGCCAGCAGCTTGGCTCTTCCAGGGGCGATCTATGGCTACACCTTC
CDR3: CASSLALPGAIYGYTF

D: .
size: .
V: TRBV6-5
J: TRBJ1-4
DNA: TGTGCCAGCAGCAACAGAATTGCAACTAATGAAAAACTGTTTTTT
CDR3: CASSNRIATNEKLFF

D: .
size: .
V: TRBV2
J: TRBJ1-2
DNA: TGTGCCAGCAGTGAAAATCCCCATAACTATGGCTACACCTTC
CDR3: CASSENPHNYGYTF

D: TRBD1
size: .
V: TRBV5-6
J: TRBJ2-7
DNA: TGTGCCAGCAGCTTCGGGACAGGAGAGCAGTACTTC
CDR3: CASSFGTGEQYF

D: TRBD2
size: few
V: TRBV11-3
J: TRBJ2-3
DNA: TGTGCCAGCAGCTTAGATCCTAGCGGAGGCACAGATACGCAGTATTTT
CDR3: CASSLDPSGGTDTQYF

D: TRBD1
size: .
V: TRBV6-5
J: TRBJ2-7
DNA: TGTGCCAGCAGTTTCGGACAGGGTACCCACGAGCAGTACTTC
CDR3: CASSFGQGTHEQYF

D: TRBD2
size: once
V: TRBV6-6
J: TRBJ2-1
DNA: TGTGCCAGCAGGGGGACTAGCGGGCGGGGAAACAATGAGCAGTTCTTC
CDR3: CASRGTSGRGNNEQFF

D: TRBD2
size: .
V: TRBV7-9
J: TRBJ2-5
DNA: TGTGCCAGCAGCTCGTTGAAGGCGGGACTACAAGAGACCCAGTACTTC
CDR3: CASSSLKAGLQETQYF